Below, 28 T cell receptor beta chains from the same sample are listed, as sequenced in a study of blood T cells in healthy people across ages. Then a second PCR, running roughly 6 to 12 cycles, was carried out with a sample-barcoded 5' primer and a J-beta primer mix. TCRdb re-derived calls from the 5' RACE reads in MiXCR, one entry per CDR3 protein. The sample has roughly 1.5 million distinct CDR3 sequences, 35% to 45% seen once. Sequenced: blood. The receptors were sampled from a woman between 18 and 30 years old in good health.

This clonotype has only a few counts. CDR3 protein: CASSRSAGYNSPLHF. In DNA form, the CDR3 reads TGTGCCAGCAGCCGATCGGCTGGGTATAATTCACCCCTCCACTTT. The genes are TRBV6-1 and TRBJ1-6, with D unresolved. Germline V gene sequence: CDR1 MNHNS, CDR2 SASEGT. Trimming stripped 6 bases from V and 4 bases from J, with 13 bases between. There are 15 residues in the CDR3.

The chain uses TRBV6-4 and TRBJ2-2, with D possibly matching TRBD2 (6 bases). This CDR3 comprises 14 residues. Trimming took 11 bases from V and 1 from J, leaving 14 bases between them. CDR1 is MRHNA and CDR2 is SNTAGT in the germline V gene. The CDR3 coding sequence is TGTGCCCGACGGTCGGGGGAGAACACCGGGGAGCTGTTTTTT. Translation gives CARRSGENTGELFF.

The chain combines TRBV9 with TRBJ2-7; 12 bases line up with TRBD2. The J segment lost 7 bases and the V segment lost 3 bases, leaving 8 bases of the junction unmatched. The CDR3 loop spans 15 amino acids. Germline loops: CDR1 SGDLS, CDR2 YYNGEE. CDR3 in amino acids: CASSATSGRIGEQYF. The CDR3 DNA follows: TGTGCCAGCAGCGCGACTAGCGGGAGAATCGGTGAGCAGTACTTC.

V and J are TRBV2 and TRBJ2-7; 9 bases line up with TRBD2. After removal of 4 bases from V and 7 bases from J, the junction contained 5 bases not matched to a gene. The germline V gene has CDR1 SNHLY and CDR2 FYNNEI. The CDR3 loop spans 13 amino acids. CDR3 residues: CASSGVAGVEQYF. DNA for the CDR3: TGTGCCAGCAGTGGGGTAGCGGGGGTTGAGCAGTACTTC.

V and J are TRBV4-1 and TRBJ2-3; a possible D gene is TRBD2 (6 bases). V lost 1 base and J 4 bases, leaving 12 bases between the germline ends. Germline lookup yields CDR1 MGHRA and CDR2 YSYEKL. This CDR3 comprises 15 residues. The CDR3 coding sequence is TGCGCCAGCAGCCAAGGACCGGGAGCTCCAGATACGCAGTATTTT. This translates into CASSQGPGAPDTQYF.

This clonotype appeared a few times. V is TRBV5-1 and J is TRBJ2-1; D may be TRBD1 (5 bases). This CDR3 comprises 16 residues. Germline V gene data show CDR1 as SGHRS and CDR2 as YFSETQ. Trimming removed 0 bases from V and 3 bases from J, with 13 bases in between. The CDR3 bases are TGCGCCAGCAGCTTGGCTGTAACAACAGGCTACAATGAGCAGTTCTTC. This translates into CASSLAVTTGYNEQFF.

V usage is TRBV6-5 and J usage is TRBJ2-1, with 7 bases aligning to TRBD1. Judging by the DNA end, TRBJ2-7 fits better; the J call may be wrong. In germline, CDR1 is MNHEY, CDR2 SVGAGI. The CDR3 covers 14 residues. For the CDR3, the DNA is TGTGCCAGCCGCCGGGACAGCTCCTACAATGAGCAGTACTTC. The encoded protein is CASRRDSSYNEQYF.

The chain has TRBV20-1 and TRBJ2-3; D is perhaps TRBD1 or TRBD2 (6 bases each). Trimming stripped 6 bases from V and 3 bases from J, with 19 bases between. The CDR3 is 15 amino acids. In germline, CDR1 is DFQATT, CDR2 SNEGSKA (reference sequence). CDR3: CSAPDRWEATDTQYF. The CDR3 nucleotides are TGCAGTGCACCAGACAGGTGGGAGGCGACAGATACGCAGTATTTT.

This clonotype was picked up many times. Written as DNA, the CDR3 is TGTGCCAGCAGCTTAAACAGGAACTATGGCTACACCTTC. Encoded protein: CASSLNRNYGYTF. The rearrangement uses TRBV12-3 or TRBV12-4 and TRBJ1-2, with D perhaps matching TRBD1 (5 bases). V was clipped by 6 bases and J by 2 bases, with 10 bases between them. This CDR3 has 13 residues.

The chain uses TRBV9 and TRBJ2-1; 7 nucleotides line up with TRBD1. With V trimmed by 2 bases and J by 3 bases, 11 bases remained unmatched. Germline CDR1 SGDLS, CDR2 YYNGEE. The CDR3 runs to 17 residues. The CDR3 DNA sequence: TGTGCCAGCAGCGTTCTGGGGGTGGCAGGGGGCTACAATGAGCAGTTCTTC. Translating it yields CASSVLGVAGGYNEQFF.

This chain connects TRBV20-1 to TRBJ2-3; 7 bases agree with TRBD2. Unmatched junction bases numbered 8, after V lost 5 bases and J lost 0 bases. Germline V gene sequence: CDR1 DFQATT, CDR2 SNEGSKA (reference sequence). This CDR3 comprises 15 residues. CDR3 region: CSAALAEVSTDTQYF. The CDR3 DNA reads TGCAGTGCTGCTCTAGCGGAGGTTAGCACAGATACGCAGTATTTT.

This clonotype was found a few times. This rearrangement joins TRBV12-3 or TRBV12-4 to TRBJ2-4, with a weak D call TRBD2 (6 bases). The CDR3 consists of 14 residues. Deletions cut 7 bases from V and 3 bases from J, with 13 bases between. The CDR3 region has the DNA TGTGCCAGCAAAGGGTCGGGAGTCAAAAACATTCAGTACTTC. Amino acids: CASKGSGVKNIQYF.

The chain recombines TRBV11-2 with TRBJ2-1; D remains ambiguous. Trimming stripped 3 bases from V and 2 bases from J, with 11 bases between. Germline V CDR1 and CDR2: SGHAT, FQNNGV. The CDR3 totals 15 residues. CDR3 sequence reads: CASSLTNSPYNEQFF. CDR3 DNA: TGTGCCAGCAGCTTGACCAATTCGCCCTACAATGAGCAGTTCTTC.

The gene calls are TRBV6-6 and TRBJ1-4; no firm D call. Germline-derived CDR1 and CDR2 are MNHNY and SVGAGI (reference sequence). The length of the CDR3 is 12 residues. Deletions cut 6 bases from V and 8 bases from J, with 10 bases between. The CDR3 DNA is TGTGCCAGCAGCCAACACGGGGAAAAACTGTTTTTT. Residues: CASSQHGEKLFF.

The rearrangement joins TRBV29-1 to TRBJ1-1, with D perhaps TRBD1 (5 bases). The CDR3 length is 12 residues. Germline loops: CDR1 SQVTM, CDR2 ANQGSEA. V was cut by 0 bases and J by 5 bases, with 7 bases left in between. DNA of the CDR3: TGCAGCGTTGAAGATGGGGGAACTGAAGCTTTCTTT. It codes for CSVEDGGTEAFF. Drawing the rest from reference TRBV29-1 and TRBJ1-1, the complete variable domain is SAVISQKPSRDICQRGTSLTIQCQVDSQVTMMFWYRQQPGQSLTLIATANQGSEATYESGFVIDKFPISRPNLTFSTLTVSNMSPEDSSIYLCSVEDGGTEAFFGQGTRLTVV.

The chain is built from TRBV4-2 and TRBJ2-3; D gene unclear. Germline V gives CDR1 LGHNA, CDR2 YNFKEQ. The germline V and J ends were trimmed by 0 bases and 1 base, with 2 bases remaining between them. The CDR3 covers 13 residues. CDR3 sequence (DNA): TGTGCCAGCAGCCAAGACGGCACAGATACGCAGTATTTT. Residues: CASSQDGTDTQYF.

Only a few counts were recorded for this clonotype. This chain connects TRBV20-1 to TRBJ2-5, with TRBD1 matching 8 bases. The germline gives CDR1 DFQATT, CDR2 SNEGSKA (reference sequence). The length of the CDR3 is 13 residues. V dropped 4 bases and J dropped 5; count of bases not matched to a gene: 6. CDR3 loop: CSATRTGLETQYF. As DNA, the CDR3 is TGCAGTGCTACAAGGACAGGGCTGGAGACCCAGTACTTC.

The chain links TRBV6-2 or TRBV6-3 to TRBJ1-5, with unresolved D. V was shortened by 8 bases and J by 2 bases, with 13 bases between the two germline ends. Germline V CDR1 and CDR2: MNHEY, SVGEGT. CDR3 size: 14 residues. Here the CDR3 DNA reads TGTGCCAGCCGGGTTCGGGGAGGCAATCAGCCCCAGCATTTT. Its translation: CASRVRGGNQPQHF.

Turning to this clonotype: Being one base from a much bigger clone, this may be a read error. The chain recombines TRBV29-1 with TRBJ2-3, with D perhaps matching TRBD2 (6 bases). Germline CDR1 is SQVTM and CDR2 is ANQGSEA. The CDR3 has 13 amino acids. CDR3: CSVVGRATDAQYF. The CDR3 region has the DNA TGCAGCGTCGTCGGGAGAGCCACAGATGCGCAGTATTTT.

This clonotype was counted at least ten times. The rearrangement uses TRBV7-9 and TRBJ2-1, with D unresolved. Germline loops: CDR1 SEHNR, CDR2 FQNEAQ (reference sequence). The CDR3 is 16 residues long. Trimming left V 2 bases short and J 0 bases short, with 11 bases between. Here the CDR3 reads CASSLRPDSSYNEQFF. CDR3 sequence (DNA): TGTGCCAGCAGCTTACGACCAGATAGCTCCTACAATGAGCAGTTCTTC.

Only one count was recorded for this clonotype. The germline gene is not matched at one end of the junction; a read error may be the cause. The chain uses TRBV7-8 and TRBJ2-7; D is ambiguous. The CDR3 contains 12 residues. The germline gives CDR1 SGHVS, CDR2 FQNEAQ. The DNA for the CDR3 is TGTGCCAGCAGCCTCCGCTCCTACGGGCAGTACTTC. Translating it yields CASSLRSYGQYF. Combining the CDR3 with reference TRBV7-8 and TRBJ2-7 gives the whole variable domain GAGVSQSPRYKVAKRGQDVALRCDPISGHVSLFWYQQALGQGPEFLTYFQNEAQLDKSGLPSDRFFAERPEGSVSTLKIQRTQQEDSAVYLCASSLRSYGQYFGPGTRLTVT.

The V gene is TRBV20-1, the J gene TRBJ2-3, with D perhaps matching TRBD2 (6 bases). The germline V and J ends were trimmed by 6 bases and 6 bases, with 19 bases remaining between them. The CDR3 runs to 14 residues. Germline V gives CDR1 DFQATT, CDR2 SNEGSKA (reference sequence). The DNA for the CDR3 is TGCAGTGCAAGTAGCGGAACCCCGCGGGATACGCAGTATTTT. Residues: CSASSGTPRDTQYF.

Notes on this clonotype: An end of the junction does not agree with germline; a read error may underlie this. The V and J genes are TRBV25-1 and TRBJ2-1; no clear D gene. This CDR3 has 13 amino acids. Germline CDR1 reads MGHDK; CDR2 reads SYGVNS. The CDR3, as DNA: TGTGGCAGCAGTGAAGCCCGACCCCATGAGCAGTTCTTC. Translated, it gives CGSSEARPHEQFF. The full variable domain, rest sourced from reference TRBV25-1 and TRBJ2-1, is EADIYQTPRYLVIGTGKKITLECSQTMGHDKMYWYQQDPGMELHLIHYSYGVNSTEKGDLSSESTVSRIRTEHFPLTLESARPSHTSQYLCGSSEARPHEQFFGPGTRLTVL.

The chain links TRBV20-1 to TRBJ2-4; D remains unclear. Trimming took off 3 bases at V and 13 bases at J, with 13 bases between the two ends. The CDR3 is 11 residues long. From germline, CDR1 is DFQATT and CDR2 SNEGSKA (reference sequence). CDR3 DNA: TGCAGTGCTAGTAGTCCCGGTGAGCAGTACTTC. This gives the protein CSASSPGEQYF.

There are many counts of this clonotype. The genes are TRBV20-1 and TRBJ1-2; D not certain. V was clipped by 0 bases and J by 4 bases, with 12 bases between them. The germline V gene has CDR1 DFQATT and CDR2 SNEGSKA (reference sequence). The CDR3 length is 14 residues. Here the CDR3 DNA reads TGCAGTGCTAGAGATCGTACAGAGACCTATGGCTACACCTTC. This encodes CSARDRTETYGYTF.

The sample holds many counts of this clonotype. CDR3 bases: TGCAGCGTCCCCCGGACAGGGTTGGCCGATACGCAGTATTTT. This encodes CSVPRTGLADTQYF. The chain has TRBV29-1 and TRBJ2-3; 8 bases are shared with TRBD1. V trimming: 6 bases; J trimming: 6 bases; junction bases outside the gene matches: 11. CDR1 is SQVTM and CDR2 is ANQGSEA in the germline V gene. CDR3 length: 14 amino acids.

This clonotype was observed a handful of times. The CDR3 coding sequence is TGTGCCAGCAGCCAAGATCTTCACAGGGACTACGAGCAGTACTTC. This translates into CASSQDLHRDYEQYF. The chain uses TRBV14 and TRBJ2-7, with D possibly matching TRBD1 (6 bases). The CDR3 loop spans 15 amino acids. The germline V and J ends were trimmed by 0 bases and 3 bases, with 12 bases remaining between them. Germline assignment: CDR1 SGHDN and CDR2 FVKESK. Full variable domain (outside the CDR3, taken from reference TRBV14 and TRBJ2-7): EAGVTQFPSHSVIEKGQTVTLRCDPISGHDNLYWYRRVMGKEIKFLLHFVKESKQDESGMPNNRFLAERTGGTYSTLKVQPAELEDSGVYFCASSQDLHRDYEQYFGPGTRLTVT.

The genes are TRBV20-1 and TRBJ2-3; 8 positions agree with TRBD1. Trimming at V came to 0 bases and at J to 0 bases, leaving 11 bases not matched to a gene. Germline CDR1 DFQATT, CDR2 SNEGSKA (reference sequence). The CDR3 runs to 18 residues. This chain's CDR3 is CSARDILGQGLSTDTQYF. The DNA of the CDR3 is TGCAGTGCTAGAGATATTCTTGGACAGGGCCTTAGCACAGATACGCAGTATTTT.